The 27 T cell receptor beta chains listed next were all sequenced from one sample in a study of blood T cell repertoires in COVID-19. Repertoires were generated with immunoSEQ multiplex PCR, while TCRdb's copy carries only in-frame clones and drops some. Here the sample spans roughly 150,000 clones, 80% to 90% being singletons. The material sequenced was peripheral blood. The receptors come from a woman aged 55-69 years with active COVID-19.

This clone came up a few times. The rearrangement uses TRBV10-2 and TRBJ2-6; 7 bases align to TRBD1. CDR1 is WSHSY and CDR2 is SAAADI in the germline V gene. Trimming cost V 6 bases and J 2 bases; bases outside gene matches: 7. This CDR3 contains 16 residues. CDR3: CASRSGDRAGANVLTF. CDR3 DNA: TGCGCCAGCAGATCCGGCGACAGGGCTGGGGCCAACGTCCTGACTTTC.

This chain links TRBV27 with TRBJ1-5; 8 positions agree with TRBD1. V trimming: 0 bases; J trimming: 0 bases; junction bases outside the gene matches: 4. Per the germline V gene, CDR1 is MNHEY and CDR2 is SMNVEV (reference sequence). The CDR3 runs 17 residues. This CDR3 reads CASSLSGQGHSNQPQHF. The CDR3 bases are TGTGCCAGCAGTTTATCTGGACAGGGACATAGCAATCAGCCCCAGCATTTT.

The chain recombines TRBV5-6 with TRBJ2-3; TRBD1 agrees at 9 bases. After removal of 4 bases from V and 2 bases from J, the junction contained 5 bases not matched to a gene. The CDR3 has 15 residues. The germline V gene encodes CDR1 SGHDT and CDR2 YYEEEE. The CDR3, as DNA: TGTGCCAGCAGCCCGGGACAGGGCTACACAGATACGCAGTATTTT. Translating it yields CASSPGQGYTDTQYF.

This chain connects TRBV7-3 to TRBJ1-1; D perhaps matches TRBD1 (5 bases). The CDR3 covers 15 residues. The V end lost 5 bases, the J end lost 1 base, and 14 bases lay between the germline ends. CDR1 SGHTA and CDR2 FQGTGA come from the germline V gene. CDR3 in DNA: TGTGCCAGCAGCCTGGAAGGAGGGGAGAACACTGAAGCTTTCTTT. Protein sequence: CASSLEGGENTEAFF.

This sequence joins TRBV19 and TRBJ2-1; TRBD2 matches at 9 bases. Germline lookup yields CDR1 LNHDA and CDR2 SQIVND (reference sequence). V dropped 5 bases and J dropped 14; count of bases not matched to a gene: 19. The CDR3 spans 16 residues. CDR3 residues: CASSQPIFDSGRREFF. In DNA form, the CDR3 reads TGTGCCAGTAGTCAACCTATCTTTGATAGCGGGAGACGAGAGTTCTTC.

The J gene is TRBJ1-5, the V gene TRBV2; D not resolved. The V end lost 4 bases, the J end lost 0 bases, and 10 bases lay between the germline ends. The CDR3 is 15 amino acids. CDR1 and CDR2 (germline): SNHLY, FYNNEI. The CDR3 DNA follows: TGTGCCAGCAGTGCCGGTACCCCTAGCAATCAGCCCCAGCATTTT. Translated: CASSAGTPSNQPQHF.

The gene calls are TRBV12-3 or TRBV12-4 and TRBJ1-2; TRBD1 matches 7 bases. This CDR3 has 13 residues. V lost 6 bases and J lost 8; bases outside the gene matches: 9. CDR3 DNA sequence: TGTGCCAGCAGCCTCGGAGGAGGGGGCGGCTACACCTTC. Its protein is CASSLGGGGGYTF.

This chain uses TRBV12-2 with TRBJ2-5; the table assigns TRBD2, which was not confirmed against the DNA. TRBV12-2 is given as a pseudogene. This CDR3 spans 14 amino acids. The CDR3 nucleotides are TGTGCAAGTCGCTCCGGGGTCCCATTGGAGACCCAGTACTTC. Translation gives CASRSGVPLETQYF.

This clone was counted a single time. CDR3 DNA: TGTGCCAGCAGCGTGGCCGGGAGGCAAGAGACCCAGTACTTC. This codes for CASSVAGRQETQYF. The rearrangement uses TRBV7-2 and TRBJ2-5, with TRBD2 identical over 7 bases. Germline V gene data show CDR1 as SGHTA and CDR2 as FQGNSA. CDR3 length: 14 amino acids. V gave up 5 bases and J gave up 2 bases; unmatched junction bases: 5.

V and J are TRBV6-5 and TRBJ1-6; D gene uncertain. This CDR3 is built from 16 residues. Between the trimmed V and J ends, which lost 6 bases and 0 bases, there was a span of 12 bases. Germline V gene data show CDR1 as MNHEY and CDR2 as SVGAGI. The CDR3 nucleotides are TGTGCCAGCAGCTACAGCGAGACCTCCTATAATTCACCCCTCCACTTT. This encodes CASSYSETSYNSPLHF.

The rearrangement uses TRBV7-9 and TRBJ2-7; 7 nucleotides agree with TRBD2. Trimming cost V 3 bases and J 2 bases; bases outside gene matches: 4. This CDR3 is built from 14 residues. CDR1 and CDR2 from the germline V gene are SEHNR and FQNEAQ (reference sequence). The DNA for the CDR3 is TGTGCCAGCAGCTTCGGGACTACCACCTACGAGCAGTACTTC. Protein sequence: CASSFGTTTYEQYF.

This chain links TRBV27 with TRBJ1-6; D gene ambiguous. V dropped 6 bases and J dropped 0 bases, with 9 bases sitting between them. The CDR3 loop spans 15 amino acids. The V gene's germline CDR1 is MNHEY and CDR2 SMNVEV (reference sequence). The CDR3 reads CASRLESSYNSPLHF. For the CDR3, the DNA is TGTGCCAGCAGACTGGAGAGCTCCTATAATTCACCCCTCCACTTT.

The chain is built from TRBV10-1 and TRBJ2-1; a weak D match, TRBD2 (6 bases). The CDR3 runs to 14 residues. V dropped 4 bases and J dropped 4 bases, with 11 bases sitting between them. Germline V lookup: CDR1 WNHNN, CDR2 SYGVQD (reference sequence). The CDR3 sequence: CASSVTRAYNEQFF. CDR3 nucleotide sequence: TGCGCCAGCAGTGTGACTAGAGCGTACAATGAGCAGTTCTTC.

The chain joins TRBV2 to TRBJ1-5; D unclear. This CDR3 has 13 amino acids. Germline V lookup: CDR1 SNHLY, CDR2 FYNNEI. Trimming stripped 2 bases from V and 9 bases from J, with 11 bases between. Here the CDR3 reads CASSELTPRPQHF. The CDR3 DNA reads as TGTGCCAGCAGTGAATTAACACCAAGGCCCCAGCATTTT.

This sequence joins TRBV28 and TRBJ1-2; D is unclear. From germline, CDR1 is MDHEN and CDR2 SYDVKM. The CDR3 has 14 residues. V lost 5 bases and J lost 4, with 14 bases in between. CDR3 loop: CASSPPTGSYGYTF. The CDR3, as DNA: TGTGCCAGCAGTCCTCCTACGGGGAGCTATGGCTACACCTTC.

The CDR3 nucleotides read TGTGCCAGCTCCACAGGGGGCGCGACTCAGCCCCAGCATTTT. It is translated as CASSTGGATQPQHF. V gene TRBV18 combines with J gene TRBJ1-5; 9 bases are shared with TRBD1. CDR1 is KGHSH and CDR2 is LQKENI in the germline V gene. The V segment lost 6 bases and the J segment 6 bases; nucleotides outside the gene matches: 6. CDR3 length equals 14 residues.

This clone was seen a single time. J is TRBJ1-2 and V is TRBV19; unclear D gene. Trimming shortened V by 7 bases and J by 5 bases, and 17 bases separated the two germline ends. Germline CDR1 and CDR2: LNHDA and SQIVND (reference sequence). CDR3 size: 14 residues. Here the CDR3 reads CASTSSQVGYGYTF. CDR3 DNA sequence: TGTGCCAGTACCTCAAGCCAGGTCGGTTATGGCTACACCTTC.

V is TRBV9 and J is TRBJ1-3, with a tentative D call TRBD1 (6 bases). Germline V gene lookup returns CDR1 SGDLS and CDR2 YYNGEE. The V end was cut by 5 bases, the J end by 2 bases, with 23 bases between. CDR3 length: 18 amino acids. CDR3 amino acids: CASSFDSWAGDTGNTIYF. CDR3 coding DNA: TGTGCCAGCAGTTTTGATTCGTGGGCAGGGGATACTGGAAACACCATATATTTT.

The rearrangement links TRBV5-1 to TRBJ1-5; possible D gene TRBD1, 6 bases. The V gene's germline CDR1 is SGHRS and CDR2 YFSETQ. Trimming took 7 bases from V and 0 from J, leaving 8 bases between them. This CDR3 is built from 13 residues. The chain's CDR3 is CASRQDSNQPQHF. The CDR3 DNA is TGCGCCAGCCGACAGGATAGCAATCAGCCCCAGCATTTT.

CDR3 sequence reads: CASSYSRGSETQYF. In DNA, the CDR3 is TGTGCCAGCAGTTACTCGAGAGGGAGCGAGACCCAGTACTTC. V is TRBV6-2 or TRBV6-3 and J is TRBJ2-5; a weak D match, TRBD2 (5 bases). The CDR3 length is 14 residues. In germline, CDR1 is MNHEY, CDR2 SVGEGT. The V gene lost 0 bases and the J gene lost 5 bases, with 10 bases spanning the gap.

The chain uses TRBV9 and TRBJ1-5; D gene ambiguous. The germline V and J ends were trimmed by 0 bases and 5 bases, with 6 bases remaining between them. This CDR3 is 13 amino acids long. Germline CDR1 is SGDLS and CDR2 is YYNGEE. The CDR3, as DNA: TGTGCCAGCAGCGTAGACAGAGATCAGCCCCAGCATTTT. Translation gives CASSVDRDQPQHF. Full variable domain (remainder filled in from reference TRBV9 and TRBJ1-5): DSGVTQTPKHLITATGQRVTLRCSPRSGDLSVYWYQQSLDQGLQFLIQYYNGEERAKGNILERFSAQQFPDLHSELNLSSLELGDSALYFCASSVDRDQPQHFGDGTRLSIL.

The chain links TRBV7-9 to TRBJ2-1, with D perhaps matching TRBD2 (5 bases). The CDR3 consists of 19 residues. The germline gives CDR1 SEHNR, CDR2 FQNEAQ (reference sequence). The V and J ends lost 1 base and 3 bases respectively, with 22 bases between them. The chain's CDR3 is CASSLVRPTQRTGYNEQFF. Here the CDR3 DNA reads TGTGCCAGCAGCTTAGTCAGACCAACGCAGAGGACTGGCTACAATGAGCAGTTCTTC. Variable domain in full (rest from reference TRBV7-9 and TRBJ2-1): DTGVSQNPRHKITKRGQNVTFRCDPISEHNRLYWYRQTLGQGPEFLTYFQNEAQLEKSRLLSDRFSAERPKGSFSTLEIQRTEQGDSAMYLCASSLVRPTQRTGYNEQFFGPGTRLTVL.

The V gene is TRBV6-6, the J gene TRBJ1-4; 9 bases align to TRBD1. The trim removed 2 bases at V and 8 bases at J, leaving 9 bases unmatched. There are 16 residues in the CDR3. Germline CDR1 MNHNY, CDR2 SVGAGI (reference sequence). As DNA, the CDR3 is TGTGCCAGCAGTTACCCACCCGGGACAGGGAGGGAAAAACTGTTTTTT. It codes for CASSYPPGTGREKLFF.

This sequence joins TRBV7-9 and TRBJ1-2; TRBD1 aligns across 7 bases. V shed 4 bases and J 4 bases; nucleotides not matched to a gene: 9. This CDR3 region has 15 residues. CDR1 is SEHNR, CDR2 FQNEAQ, per germline (reference sequence). CDR3 DNA sequence: TGTGCCAGCAGCTCAAAGACAGGGAATGGCTATGGCTACACCTTC. It codes for CASSSKTGNGYGYTF.

This rearrangement joins TRBV10-3 to TRBJ2-1; 9 bases are a match to TRBD2. CDR1 and CDR2 (germline): ENHRY, SYGVKD. The V and J ends lost 3 bases and 4 bases, in that order; junction bases with no gene match: 4. The CDR3 spans 15 residues. The CDR3 sequence is CAISDPGLAYNEQFF. The DNA for the CDR3 is TGTGCCATCAGTGACCCGGGACTAGCATACAATGAGCAGTTCTTC.

The chain combines TRBV9 with TRBJ1-1; 9 bases match TRBD1. CDR1 is SGDLS and CDR2 is YYNGEE in the germline V gene. This CDR3 has 17 amino acids. Trimming took 4 bases from V and 3 from J; bases not matched to a gene: 13. As DNA, the CDR3 is TGTGCCAGCAGCCCGAGGGACAGGGACGCCGCAGACACTGAAGCTTTCTTT. Its translation: CASSPRDRDAADTEAFF.

This clone was detected only once. The rearrangement joins TRBV9 to TRBJ2-3; D gene uncertain. The V end was cut by 0 bases, the J end by 2 bases, with 13 bases between. Germline CDR1 and CDR2: SGDLS and YYNGEE. There are 16 residues in the CDR3. CDR3 bases: TGTGCCAGCAGCGTAGACGGCGGAACTACCACAGATACGCAGTATTTT. This sequence encodes CASSVDGGTTTDTQYF.